The 9 T cell receptor beta chains below all came from one sample that was sequenced in a study of T-cell reconstitution after alpha-beta-depleted transplantation in children. Preparation of the TCRbeta library used unique molecular identifiers. Each CDR3 protein is one row after TCRdb ran MiXCR on the PCR reads. The data contain roughly 790,000 distinct CDR3 sequences, 15% to 20% of them seen just once; the ten biggest clones take up around 4.5%. Sequences were derived from PBMCs, mostly from graft donor cells, sampled 360 days after TCRalphabeta/CD19-depleted stem cell transplant. All receptors derive from a male patient younger than 18 who had a stem cell transplant for acute lymphoblastic leukemia, so the T cells may come from the graft donor.

This clonotype was seen a few times. V is TRBV5-5 and J is TRBJ2-4; TRBD2 is a possible D gene (5 bases). This CDR3 is 15 amino acids long. Deletions cut 0 bases from V and 9 bases from J, with 16 bases between. Looked up from germline, CDR1 is SGHKS and CDR2 is YYEKEE (reference sequence). CDR3 DNA: TGTGCCAGCAGCTTGGCCTTAACTAGAGTGGTCATTCAGTACTTC. This encodes CASSLALTRVVIQYF.

This clonotype was seen a handful of times. The V call is TRBV4-2, the J call TRBJ2-6; D remains ambiguous. Per the germline V gene, CDR1 is LGHNA and CDR2 is YNFKEQ. This CDR3 is built from 16 residues. V lost 0 bases to trimming and J lost 4 bases, with 10 bases between them. The CDR3, as DNA: TGTGCCAGCAGCCAAGATGTCTTAGGGGGGGCCAACGTCCTGACTTTC. Translation gives CASSQDVLGGANVLTF.

The chain is built from TRBV5-1 and TRBJ2-1, with TRBD2 identical over 8 bases. Germline V lookup: CDR1 SGHRS, CDR2 YFSETQ. This CDR3 contains 14 residues. V was pared by 2 bases and J by 7 bases, with 5 bases of the junction left unmatched. In DNA, the CDR3 is TGCGCCAGCAGCTTATTCGGACTAGCAAATGAGCAGTTCTTC. Translation: CASSLFGLANEQFF.

This clonotype has only a few counts. The rearrangement joins TRBV5-6 to TRBJ2-1, with a tentative D call TRBD1 (5 bases). The CDR3 loop spans 13 amino acids. Per germline, CDR1 SGHDT and CDR2 YYEEEE. V gave up 1 base and J gave up 10 bases, with 12 bases separating them. CDR3 bases: TGTGCCAGCAGCTTGATGGGGCTGGGCGAGCAGTTCTTC. Protein sequence: CASSLMGLGEQFF.

There are a few counts of this clonotype. This chain joins TRBV7-9 and TRBJ2-7, with TRBD2 matching 14 bases. CDR1 is SEHNR, CDR2 FQNEAQ, per germline (reference sequence). The CDR3 is 15 amino acids. The J segment lost 6 bases and the V segment lost 1 base, leaving 2 bases of the junction unmatched. The CDR3 DNA reads TGTGCCAGCAGCTTAGGGACTAGCGGGAGGACCGAGCAGTACTTC. Translating gives CASSLGTSGRTEQYF. Based on the CDR3 plus reference TRBV7-9 and TRBJ2-7, the full variable domain is DTGVSQNPRHKITKRGQNVTFRCDPISEHNRLYWYRQTLGQGPEFLTYFQNEAQLEKSRLLSDRFSAERPKGSFSTLEIQRTEQGDSAMYLCASSLGTSGRTEQYFGPGTRLTVT.

This clonotype was seen ten or more times. The chain links TRBV7-8 to TRBJ2-2; D gene ambiguous. Between the trimmed V and J ends, which lost 0 bases and 8 bases, there was a span of 10 bases. CDR3 size: 14 residues. Germline lookup yields CDR1 SGHVS and CDR2 FQNEAQ. The CDR3 DNA reads TGTGCCAGCAGCTTAGCCTTGGGCCGTGGGGAGCTGTTTTTT. Protein product: CASSLALGRGELFF.

The J gene is TRBJ2-1, the V gene TRBV5-5; D is perhaps TRBD2 (5 bases). Germline V gene lookup returns CDR1 SGHKS and CDR2 YYEKEE (reference sequence). V lost 3 bases, J lost 9 bases, and 16 bases lay in between. There are 14 residues in the CDR3. The DNA of the CDR3 is TGTGCCAGCAGCTGGGCGGTACCGGCGGGTGAGCAGTTCTTC. It yields the protein CASSWAVPAGEQFF.

This chain joins TRBV29-1 and TRBJ2-6, with D perhaps TRBD1 (5 bases). Germline V gives CDR1 SQVTM, CDR2 ANQGSEA. V was pared by 6 bases and J by 2 bases, with 5 bases between. The CDR3 totals 12 residues. This CDR3 reads CSVRAGANVLTF. Here the CDR3 DNA reads TGCAGCGTCAGGGCTGGGGCCAACGTCCTGACTTTC.

This clonotype was counted only a few times. This sequence joins TRBV18 and TRBJ1-1, with D tentatively TRBD1 (6 bases). CDR1 and CDR2 (germline): KGHSH, LQKENI. V shed 6 bases and J shed 3 bases, with 17 bases lying between them. This CDR3 has 15 residues. Here the CDR3 reads CASSPLRGRDTEAFF. Here the CDR3 DNA reads TGTGCCAGCTCGCCCTTACGGGGGCGGGACACTGAAGCTTTCTTT.